Listed below are T cell receptor beta chains from one sample, sequenced in a study of blood T cell repertoires in COVID-19. Using immunoSEQ multiplex PCR, the repertoire was profiled, and TCRdb retains in-frame clones only, with some absent. Of more than 300,000 clones listed, 89% are singletons. The sequenced sample consisted of PBMCs or T cells enriched from blood (not recorded which). All receptors come from a woman in her 30s who had recovered from COVID-19. Each CDR3 is given with its conserved first and last residue. The D gene is left open where the match is weak. Not all rows give a size; the values are once, few, many and, for expanded clones, a class.

- | TRBJ1-2 | 15 | TRBV11-2 | - | CASSQRQAPNYGYTF | TGTGCCAGCAGCCAAAGACAGGCCCCTAACTATGGCTACACCTTC
- | TRBJ1-6 | 15 | TRBV3-1/TRBV3-2 | once | CASSQGASYNSPLHF | TGTGCCAGCAGCCAAGGGGCCTCCTATAATTCACCCCTCCACTTT
- | TRBJ2-3 | 14 | TRBV18 | - | CASSPRGSTDTQYF | TGTGCCAGCTCACCACGCGGTAGCACAGATACGCAGTATTTT
TRBD1 | TRBJ2-2 | 16 | TRBV30 | - | CAWRPLNRGETGELFF | TGTGCCTGGAGACCCCTAAACAGGGGCGAGACCGGGGAGCTGTTTTTT
TRBD1 | TRBJ2-1 | 15 | TRBV7-2 | - | CASSLRDRVIYEQFF | TGTGCCAGCAGCCTCCGGGACAGGGTTATCTATGAGCAGTTCTTC
- | TRBJ2-5 | 14 | TRBV19 | - | CASSISTGQETQYF | TGTGCCAGTAGTATTTCAACAGGGCAAGAGACCCAGTACTTC
TRBD1 | TRBJ1-4 | 15 | TRBV13 | - | CASSIRDRGNEKLFF | TGTGCCAGCAGCATCCGGGACAGAGGGAACGAAAAACTGTTTTTT
TRBD2 | TRBJ2-2 | 20 | TRBV3-1/TRBV3-2 | once | CASSRRTGLAGGVWSGELFF | TGTGCCAGCAGCCGCCGAACGGGACTAGCGGGAGGAGTTTGGTCCGGGGAGCTGTTTTTT
- | TRBJ1-1 | 14 | TRBV6-5 | - | CASSWSLADTEAFF | TGTGCCAGCAGTTGGTCTTTAGCGGACACTGAAGCTTTCTTT
- | TRBJ2-5 | 14 | TRBV7-2 | - | CASSSTTYQETQYF | TGTGCCAGCAGCTCAACTACTTACCAAGAGACCCAGTACTTC
- | TRBJ1-5 | 15 | TRBV21-1 | many | CASSETGGRFQPQHF | TGTGCCAGCAGCGAAACAGGGGGCCGTTTCCAGCCCCAGCATTTT
TRBD2 | TRBJ2-2 | 17 | TRBV11-2 | - | CASSHGVAGGGTGELFF | TGTGCCAGCAGCCACGGGGTAGCGGGAGGAGGAACCGGGGAGCTGTTTTTT
- | TRBJ2-3 | 14 | TRBV7-2 | - | CASSASRATDTQYF | TGTGCCAGCAGCGCTAGCAGAGCCACAGATACGCAGTATTTT
TRBD2 | TRBJ2-7 | 19 | TRBV9 | - | CASSVSPIRTSGRPYEQYF | TGTGCCAGCAGCGTCTCCCCCATCAGGACTAGCGGGAGACCCTACGAGCAGTACTTC
TRBD2 | TRBJ2-1 | 23 | TRBV2 | - | CASSVKWFGGTSGTAAFNNEQFF | TGTGCCAGCAGTGTTAAATGGTTTGGGGGGACTAGCGGGACGGCGGCGTTTAACAATGAGCAGTTCTTC
- | TRBJ1-5 | 14 | TRBV28 | - | CASNTEGAYQPQHF | TGTGCCAGCAATACAGAAGGGGCTTATCAGCCCCAGCATTTT
- | TRBJ1-3 | 16 | TRBV6-5 | once | CASSYRPNSSGNTIYF | TGTGCCAGCAGTTACAGACCGAACAGCTCTGGAAACACCATATATTTT
- | TRBJ2-1 | 13 | TRBV6-5 | - | CASRIRLYNEQFF | TGTGCCAGCAGAATCCGACTGTACAATGAGCAGTTCTTC
TRBD1 | TRBJ2-7 | 14 | TRBV7-9 | few | CASSPGTGGSEQYF | TGTGCCAGCAGCCCCGGGACAGGGGGCAGCGAGCAGTACTTC
TRBD1 | TRBJ1-2 | 14 | TRBV4-1 | - | CASSPPGQSYGYTF | TGCGCCAGCAGCCCCCCGGGACAGAGCTATGGCTACACCTTC
TRBD1 | TRBJ1-5 | 14 | TRBV19 | - | CATQGRIYNQPQHF | TGTGCCACACAGGGGAGAATTTACAATCAGCCCCAGCATTTT
- | TRBJ2-1 | 14 | TRBV28 | - | CASSPRRSYNEQFF | TGTGCCAGCAGCCCCCGTCGCAGCTACAATGAGCAGTTCTTC
TRBD1 | TRBJ1-6 | 16 | TRBV11-2 | - | CASSRIQTGHNSPLHF | TGTGCCAGCAGCAGAATACAGACAGGGCATAATTCACCCCTCCACTTT
- | TRBJ1-2 | 13 | TRBV28 | once | CASSFPGGDGYTF | TGTGCCAGCAGTTTCCCCGGAGGAGATGGCTACACCTTC
TRBD1 | TRBJ1-2 | 14 | TRBV6-5 | once | CASSALGGNYGYTF | TGTGCCAGCAGCGCCTTAGGGGGCAACTATGGCTACACCTTC
- | TRBJ1-2 | 14 | TRBV5-4 | - | CASTSKGLNYGYTF | TGTGCCAGCACCTCAAAGGGGTTAAACTATGGCTACACCTTC
TRBD1 | TRBJ2-5 | 14 | TRBV18 | - | CASSSGTGGETQYF | TGTGCCAGCTCATCTGGGACAGGGGGTGAGACCCAGTACTTC
- | TRBJ1-2 | 14 | TRBV5-1 | - | CASSPSARADGYTF | TGCGCCAGCAGCCCATCCGCCAGGGCCGATGGCTACACCTTC
TRBD2 | TRBJ2-7 | 15 | TRBV15 | - | CATSRFGLALNEQYF | TGTGCCACCAGCAGATTTGGACTAGCGCTCAACGAGCAGTACTTC
TRBD1 | TRBJ2-1 | 17 | TRBV28 | once | CASSSPAAGGKYNEQFF | TGTGCCAGCAGTTCCCCCGCGGCAGGGGGAAAATACAATGAGCAGTTCTTC
TRBD2 | TRBJ2-3 | 16 | TRBV6-4 | - | CASSARLADSTDTQYF | TGTGCCAGCAGCGCCCGACTAGCGGATAGCACAGATACGCAGTATTTT
- | TRBJ2-2 | 11 | TRBV19 | few | CASSIGQSMFF | TGTGCCAGTAGTATCGGACAGTCGATGTTTTTT
- | TRBJ1-4 | 14 | TRBV5-1 | - | CASSLMTSNEKLFF | TGCGCCAGCAGCTTGATGACTTCTAATGAAAAACTGTTTTTT
- | TRBJ1-2 | 10 | TRBV27 | - | CASLWAPMKF | TGTGCCAGCCTCTGGGCGCCCATGAAGTTC
TRBD1 | TRBJ2-7 | 14 | TRBV29-1 | once | CSVEVLRGQGEQYF | TGCAGCGTTGAAGTGTTAAGGGGGCAGGGGGAGCAGTACTTC
- | TRBJ2-7 | 15 | TRBV27 | - | CASSYGTRNPYEQYF | TGTGCCAGCAGTTACGGGACACGAAATCCCTACGAGCAGTACTTC